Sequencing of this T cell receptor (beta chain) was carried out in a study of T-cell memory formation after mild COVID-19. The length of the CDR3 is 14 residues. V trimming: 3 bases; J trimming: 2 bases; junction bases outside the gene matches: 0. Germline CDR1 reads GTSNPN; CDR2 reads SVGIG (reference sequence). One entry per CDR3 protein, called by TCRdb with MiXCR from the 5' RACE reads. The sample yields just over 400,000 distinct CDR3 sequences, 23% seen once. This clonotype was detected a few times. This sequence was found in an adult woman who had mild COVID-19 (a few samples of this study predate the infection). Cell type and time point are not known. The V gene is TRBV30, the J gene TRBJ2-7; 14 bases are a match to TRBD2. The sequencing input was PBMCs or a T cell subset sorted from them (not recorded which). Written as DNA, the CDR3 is TGTGCCTGGAGGGGACTAGCGGGAGCCTACGAGCAGTACTTC. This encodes CAWRGLAGAYEQYF.